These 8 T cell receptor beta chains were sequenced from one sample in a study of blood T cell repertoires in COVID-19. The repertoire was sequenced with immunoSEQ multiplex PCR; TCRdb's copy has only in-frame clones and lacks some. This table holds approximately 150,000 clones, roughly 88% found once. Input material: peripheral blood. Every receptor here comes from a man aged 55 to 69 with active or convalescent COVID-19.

CDR3 residues: CASSYTGGPYEQYF. In nucleotides, the CDR3 is TGTGCCAGCAGTTACACCGGCGGCCCCTACGAGCAGTACTTC. The chain combines TRBV6-2 or TRBV6-3 with TRBJ2-7; no definite D call. In germline, CDR1 is MNHEY, CDR2 SVGEGT. V gave up 2 bases and J gave up 2 bases, with 10 bases separating them. The CDR3 length is 14 residues.

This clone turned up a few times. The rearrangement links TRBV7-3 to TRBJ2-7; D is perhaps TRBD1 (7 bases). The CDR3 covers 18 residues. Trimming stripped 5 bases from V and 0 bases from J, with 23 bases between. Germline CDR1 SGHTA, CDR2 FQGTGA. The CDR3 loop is CASSRDSFPDYSSYEQYF. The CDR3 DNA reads TGTGCCAGCAGCCGGGACAGTTTCCCGGACTATAGCTCCTACGAGCAGTACTTC.

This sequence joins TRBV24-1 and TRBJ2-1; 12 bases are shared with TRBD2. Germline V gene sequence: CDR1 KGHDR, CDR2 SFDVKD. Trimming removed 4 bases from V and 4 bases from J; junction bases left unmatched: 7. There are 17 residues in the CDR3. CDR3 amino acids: CATSDSGTSGFYNEQFF. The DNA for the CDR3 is TGTGCCACCAGTGACTCCGGGACTAGCGGGTTTTACAATGAGCAGTTCTTC.

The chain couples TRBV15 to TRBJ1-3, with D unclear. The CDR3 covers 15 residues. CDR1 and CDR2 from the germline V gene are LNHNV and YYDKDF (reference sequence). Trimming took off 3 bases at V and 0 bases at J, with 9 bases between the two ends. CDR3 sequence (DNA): TGTGCCACCAGCAGCCTACTGCACTCTGGAAACACCATATATTTT. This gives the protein CATSSLLHSGNTIYF.

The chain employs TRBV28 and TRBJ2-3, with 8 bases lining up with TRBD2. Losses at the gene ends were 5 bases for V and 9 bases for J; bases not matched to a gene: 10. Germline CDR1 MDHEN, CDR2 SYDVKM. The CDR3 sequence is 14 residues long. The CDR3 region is CASSLPGTSRTQYF. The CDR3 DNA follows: TGTGCCAGCAGTCTACCCGGGACTAGTAGAACGCAGTATTTT.

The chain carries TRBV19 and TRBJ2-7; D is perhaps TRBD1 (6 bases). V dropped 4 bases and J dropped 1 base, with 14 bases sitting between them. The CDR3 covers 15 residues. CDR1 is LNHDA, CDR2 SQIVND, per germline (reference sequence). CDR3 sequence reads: CASSTYRERSYEQYF. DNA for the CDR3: TGTGCCAGTAGTACTTACAGGGAAAGGTCCTACGAGCAGTACTTC.

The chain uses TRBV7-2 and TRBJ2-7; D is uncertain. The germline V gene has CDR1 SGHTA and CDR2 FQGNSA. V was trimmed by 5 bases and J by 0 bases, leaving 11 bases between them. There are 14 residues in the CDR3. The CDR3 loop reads CASSPQTGSYEQYF. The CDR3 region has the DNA TGTGCCAGCAGCCCCCAGACTGGCTCCTACGAGCAGTACTTC.

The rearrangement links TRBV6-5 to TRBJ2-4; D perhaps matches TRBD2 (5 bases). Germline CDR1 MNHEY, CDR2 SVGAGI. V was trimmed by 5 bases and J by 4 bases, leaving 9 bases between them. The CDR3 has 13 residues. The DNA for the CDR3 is TGTGCCAGCAGTCCATCGGGGAAAAACATTCAGTACTTC. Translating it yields CASSPSGKNIQYF.